These 27 T cell receptor beta chains were sequenced from one sample in a study of blood T cell repertoires in COVID-19. Repertoires were generated with immunoSEQ multiplex PCR, while TCRdb's copy carries only in-frame clones and drops some. Among under 250,000 clones listed, 86% were seen once. Sequenced input: peripheral blood. These receptors all come from an elderly woman with COVID-19, enrolled during active disease.

The chain joins TRBV6-1 to TRBJ2-5; D remains ambiguous. Germline loops: CDR1 MNHNS, CDR2 SASEGT. V lost 3 bases and J 0 bases, leaving 5 bases between the germline ends. The CDR3 is 13 residues long. CDR3 residues: CASSESYQETQYF. The CDR3 coding sequence is TGTGCCAGCAGTGAGTCGTACCAAGAGACCCAGTACTTC.

The genes are TRBV5-6 and TRBJ1-4; D gene unclear. Germline CDR1 SGHDT, CDR2 YYEEEE. This CDR3 has 14 amino acids. Deletions cut 2 bases from V and 6 bases from J, with 11 bases between. Here the CDR3 reads CASSFSLGDEKLFF. In DNA, the CDR3 is TGTGCCAGCAGCTTTTCGTTAGGAGATGAAAAACTGTTTTTT.

V gene TRBV27 combines with J gene TRBJ2-3; D is unclear. V was shortened by 3 bases and J by 0 bases, with 19 bases between the two germline ends. Germline values: CDR1 MNHEY, CDR2 SMNVEV (reference sequence). The CDR3 contains 18 residues. Written as DNA, the CDR3 is TGTGCCAGCAGTTTTACCCCCTCCCCTGCGACTAGCACAGATACGCAGTATTTT. Residues: CASSFTPSPATSTDTQYF.

The chain employs TRBV4-2 and TRBJ1-5; maybe TRBD1 (6 bases). The germline CDR1 and CDR2 sequences are LGHNA and YNFKEQ. This CDR3 spans 16 amino acids. V was shortened by 3 bases and J by 4 bases, with 16 bases between the two germline ends. The DNA for the CDR3 is TGTGCCAGCAGCCAGGAGCACAGGGTTGAGAATCAGCCCCAGCATTTT. Its translation: CASSQEHRVENQPQHF.

V and J are TRBV5-8 and TRBJ1-5, with D unclear. Trimming stripped 3 bases from V and 9 bases from J, with 10 bases between. This CDR3 has 12 residues. The germline V gene has CDR1 SGHTS and CDR2 YDEGEE. The CDR3 DNA is TGTGCCAGCAGCTCGCCCCGGGGGCCCCAGCATTTT. This sequence encodes CASSSPRGPQHF.

V usage is TRBV5-4 and J usage is TRBJ1-3; 8 nucleotides align to TRBD1. Germline CDR1 reads SGHNT; CDR2 reads YYREEE (reference sequence). The CDR3 loop spans 16 amino acids. J gave up 3 bases and V 4 bases, and 9 bases lay outside the gene matches. CDR3 sequence: CASSPGQGLGGNTIYF. The CDR3 DNA reads as TGTGCCAGCAGCCCAGGACAGGGCTTGGGTGGAAACACCATATATTTT.

The V call is TRBV28, the J call TRBJ1-6, with 7 bases aligning to TRBD1. Per germline, CDR1 MDHEN and CDR2 SYDVKM. The CDR3 runs 17 residues. V gave up 7 bases and J gave up 7 bases; unmatched junction bases: 16. The CDR3 DNA reads TGTGCCAGCATGCCCCCCAAGACAGGGCGAGGGAATTCACCCCTCCACTTT. This gives the protein CASMPPKTGRGNSPLHF. Complete variable domain (other parts from reference TRBV28 and TRBJ1-6): DVKVTQSSRYLVKRTGEKVFLECVQDMDHENMFWYRQDPGLGLRLIYFSYDVKMKEKGDIPEGYSVSREKKERFSLILESASTNQTSMYLCASMPPKTGRGNSPLHFGNGTRLTVT.

The chain uses TRBV19 and TRBJ1-3; D possibly corresponds to TRBD1 (5 bases). Per the germline V gene, CDR1 is LNHDA and CDR2 is SQIVND (reference sequence). The CDR3 totals 16 residues. V was pared by 7 bases and J by 0 bases, with 16 bases between. The CDR3 coding sequence is TGTGCCAGTAAAGAACAGGTACAGTTCTCTGGAAACACCATATATTTT. Its translation: CASKEQVQFSGNTIYF.

The rearrangement links TRBV5-1 to TRBJ1-1, with D tentatively TRBD1 (6 bases). Trimming stripped 5 bases from V and 0 bases from J, with 17 bases between. The CDR3 runs to 16 residues. Germline CDR1 reads SGHRS; CDR2 reads YFSETQ. CDR3 residues: CASSPGQSRMNTEAFF. The CDR3, as DNA: TGCGCCAGCAGTCCCGGACAGAGCCGAATGAACACTGAAGCTTTCTTT.

Here the CDR3 reads CASSDQGTTNEKLFF. The CDR3 DNA follows: TGTGCCAGCAGTGACCAGGGGACAACTAATGAAAAACTGTTTTTT. V is TRBV28 and J is TRBJ1-4; D is possibly TRBD1 (6 bases). The germline V and J ends were trimmed by 5 bases and 0 bases, with 10 bases remaining between them. Germline CDR1 and CDR2: MDHEN and SYDVKM. The CDR3 totals 15 residues.

This chain links TRBV5-1 with TRBJ2-7, with 11 positions matching TRBD1. V trimming: 4 bases; J trimming: 6 bases; junction bases outside the gene matches: 12. Germline-derived CDR1 and CDR2 are SGHRS and YFSETQ. The CDR3 sequence is 16 residues long. The CDR3 region has the DNA TGCGCCAGCAGCCAAGGGACAGGGGGTGGAAGGTTCGAGCAGTACTTC. Its protein product is CASSQGTGGGRFEQYF.

This clone was observed a handful of times. The chain joins TRBV27 to TRBJ1-6, with TRBD1 as a possible D gene (5 bases). CDR3 length: 16 residues. Per the germline V gene, CDR1 is MNHEY and CDR2 is SMNVEV (reference sequence). The V end lost 4 bases, the J end lost 0 bases, and 10 bases lay between the germline ends. For the CDR3, the DNA is TGTGCCAGCAGTTCACAGGTCCCCTCCTATAATTCACCCCTCCACTTT. Its protein is CASSSQVPSYNSPLHF.

This sequence joins TRBV30 and TRBJ1-3; no definite D call. The germline V gene has CDR1 GTSNPN and CDR2 SVGIG (reference sequence). This CDR3 has 15 amino acids. V lost 4 bases and J 8 bases, leaving 21 bases between the germline ends. CDR3: CAWKGVRAGEDTIYF. In DNA form, the CDR3 reads TGTGCCTGGAAGGGAGTCCGGGCCGGTGAGGACACCATATATTTT.

This chain connects TRBV5-8 to TRBJ1-4; weak D call: TRBD1 (5 bases). Germline V lookup: CDR1 SGHTS, CDR2 YDEGEE. The V gene lost 4 bases and the J gene lost 0 bases, with 13 bases spanning the gap. CDR3 length: 16 amino acids. This CDR3 is CASSRTSTATNEKLFF. The DNA of the CDR3 is TGTGCCAGCAGCAGGACAAGTACCGCAACTAATGAAAAACTGTTTTTT.

This clone appeared once. The V and J genes are TRBV19 and TRBJ1-6; tentatively, D is TRBD1 (5 bases). This CDR3 region has 15 residues. Trimming removed 8 bases at V and 3 bases at J, with 14 bases between. Germline V lookup: CDR1 LNHDA, CDR2 SQIVND (reference sequence). The CDR3 is CASSARQRYNSPLHF. The CDR3 DNA sequence: TGTGCCAGTTCGGCCCGACAGCGCTATAATTCACCCCTCCACTTT.

The chain links TRBV5-1 to TRBJ1-1; 8 nucleotides agree with TRBD1. The V gene end was trimmed by 2 bases and the J gene end by 7 bases; junction bases not matched to a gene: 13. This CDR3 is 16 amino acids long. The V gene's germline CDR1 is SGHRS and CDR2 YFSETQ. The chain's CDR3 is CASSFGTGYRGSEAFF. The CDR3 DNA reads TGCGCCAGCAGCTTCGGGACAGGTTATCGGGGTAGTGAAGCTTTCTTT.

The V call is TRBV5-5, the J call TRBJ1-4; TRBD1 aligns across 10 bases. Germline V gene lookup returns CDR1 SGHKS and CDR2 YYEKEE (reference sequence). With V trimmed by 4 bases and J by 7 bases, 10 bases remained unmatched. The CDR3 is 16 amino acids. The CDR3 spells CASSPGDRTGGEKLFF. In DNA form, the CDR3 reads TGTGCCAGCAGCCCGGGTGATAGGACAGGGGGTGAAAAACTGTTTTTT.

V gene TRBV3-1 (or the pseudogene TRBV3-2) combines with J gene TRBJ1-5, with D perhaps TRBD1 (5 bases). Germline-derived CDR1 and CDR2 are LGHDT and YNNKEL (reference sequence). V gave up 1 base and J gave up 6 bases, with 16 bases separating them. The CDR3 totals 16 residues. CDR3 sequence reads: CASSQGSGKRGQPQHF. In nucleotides, the CDR3 is TGTGCCAGCAGCCAAGGATCAGGGAAACGAGGTCAGCCCCAGCATTTT.

The chain links TRBV30 to TRBJ1-5, with D perhaps matching TRBD1 (6 bases). Trimming cost V 0 bases and J 4 bases, with 10 bases left between them. The CDR3 is made up of 14 amino acids. Looked up from germline, CDR1 is GTSNPN and CDR2 is SVGIG (reference sequence). CDR3 loop: CAWSVSGANQPQHF. The CDR3 coding sequence is TGTGCCTGGAGTGTATCAGGGGCGAATCAGCCCCAGCATTTT.

The rearrangement uses TRBV6-2 or TRBV6-3 and TRBJ2-3, with TRBD1 as a possible D gene (6 bases). Germline assignment: CDR1 MNHEY and CDR2 SVGEGT. Trimming stripped 5 bases from V and 3 bases from J, with 15 bases between. CDR3 length equals 15 residues. CDR3 loop: CASSRTVLGTDTQYF. The CDR3 nucleotides are TGTGCCAGCAGTCGGACAGTTCTTGGGACAGATACGCAGTATTTT.

The genes are TRBV11-2 and TRBJ2-3; the D is unclear. Deletions cut 2 bases from V and 3 bases from J, with 6 bases between. Germline values: CDR1 SGHAT, CDR2 FQNNGV. The CDR3 consists of 13 residues. As DNA, the CDR3 is TGTGCCAGCAGCTTAAGCTGGACAGATACGCAGTATTTT. As protein: CASSLSWTDTQYF.

The V gene is TRBV12-3 or TRBV12-4, the J gene TRBJ1-5; D is undetermined. This CDR3 is built from 13 residues. With 8 bases removed from V and 4 bases from J, the gap between germline ends came to 12 bases. CDR3 sequence (DNA): TGTGCCAGCGCAACGGCGGGAAATCAGCCCCAGCATTTT. Translation gives CASATAGNQPQHF.

The genes are TRBV28 and TRBJ1-2; 7 bases match TRBD1. CDR3 size: 14 residues. V gave up 2 bases and J gave up 6 bases; unmatched junction bases: 6. From germline, CDR1 is MDHEN and CDR2 SYDVKM. CDR3 DNA: TGTGCCAGCAGTTTACTTGACAGGGTTAATGGCTACACCTTC. Translated, it gives CASSLLDRVNGYTF.

The chain combines TRBV7-2 with TRBJ1-1, with 8 bases matching TRBD1. The CDR3 has 15 residues. CDR1 is SGHTA, CDR2 FQGNSA, per germline. The trim removed 6 bases at V and 1 base at J, leaving 7 bases unmatched. In DNA, the CDR3 is TGTGCCAGCAGTTTCACAGGGGGTAAGAACACTGAAGCTTTCTTT. Translation gives CASSFTGGKNTEAFF.

The rearrangement joins TRBV13 to TRBJ1-1, with 7 bases fitting TRBD1. V dropped 5 bases and J dropped 1; count of bases not matched to a gene: 1. The CDR3 is 13 amino acids. Germline V CDR1 and CDR2: PRHDT, FYEKMQ (reference sequence). In DNA form, the CDR3 reads TGTGCCAGCAGCCGACAGGGGAACACTGAAGCTTTCTTT. Translated, it gives CASSRQGNTEAFF.

V is TRBV19 and J is TRBJ2-3; maybe TRBD2 (5 bases). The CDR3 has 13 amino acids. V was trimmed by 6 bases and J by 0 bases, leaving 7 bases between them. The V gene's germline CDR1 is LNHDA and CDR2 SQIVND (reference sequence). The chain's CDR3 is CASRGASTDTQYF. CDR3 in DNA: TGTGCCAGTAGGGGAGCGAGCACAGATACGCAGTATTTT.

The chain recombines TRBV28 with TRBJ1-2, with 8 bases identical to TRBD1. The CDR3 extends over 15 amino acids. Trimming at V came to 6 bases and at J to 5 bases, leaving 11 bases not matched to a gene. Germline V gives CDR1 MDHEN, CDR2 SYDVKM. Here the CDR3 reads CASRDRGEGTYGYTF. In DNA form, the CDR3 reads TGTGCCAGCAGAGACAGGGGCGAGGGGACATATGGCTACACCTTC.